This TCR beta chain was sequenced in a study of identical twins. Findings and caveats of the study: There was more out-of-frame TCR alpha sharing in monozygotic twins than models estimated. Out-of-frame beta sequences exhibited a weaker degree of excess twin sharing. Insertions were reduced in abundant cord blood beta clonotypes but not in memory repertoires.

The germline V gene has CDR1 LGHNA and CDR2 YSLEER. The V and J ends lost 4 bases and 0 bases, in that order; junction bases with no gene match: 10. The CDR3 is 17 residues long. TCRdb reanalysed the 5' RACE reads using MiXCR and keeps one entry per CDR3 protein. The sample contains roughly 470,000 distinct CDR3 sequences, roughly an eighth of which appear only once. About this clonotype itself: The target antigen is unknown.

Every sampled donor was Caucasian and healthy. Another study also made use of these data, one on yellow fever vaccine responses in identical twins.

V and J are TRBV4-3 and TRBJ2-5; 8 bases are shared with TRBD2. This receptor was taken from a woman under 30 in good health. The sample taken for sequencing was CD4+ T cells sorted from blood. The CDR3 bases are TGCGCCAGCAGCCTCCCCCTGCGGGGGGAGTACCAAGAGACCCAGTACTTC. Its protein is CASSLPLRGEYQETQYF.